The rows below give T cell receptor beta chains drawn from one sample of a study of long-term antiretroviral therapy in people with HIV. Produced via immunoSEQ multiplex PCR; TCRdb's table is partial and in-frame only. In the table there are 35,000 or so clones, 70% to 90% of which are singletons. Specimen: unsorted PBMCs, collected 2.2 years after starting antiretroviral therapy. The receptors shown here come from a man aged 18 to 30 with HIV. The CDR3 runs from the conserved cysteine through the conserved F or W. D genes are given only for firm matches.

cdr3_length: 14
v_call: TRBV14
j_call: TRBJ2-6
d_call: NA
cdr3_nt: TGTGCCAGCAGCCGGGGATCTGGGGCCAACGTCCTGACTTTC
cdr3_aa: CASSRGSGANVLTF

cdr3_length: 15
v_call: TRBV18
j_call: TRBJ1-2
d_call: TRBD1
cdr3_nt: TGTGCCAGCTCACCCGTGGACAGGGTAGGCTATGGCTACACCTTC
cdr3_aa: CASSPVDRVGYGYTF

cdr3_length: 15
v_call: TRBV18
j_call: TRBJ1-1
d_call: TRBD1
cdr3_nt: TGTGCCAGCTCACCACCGGTACAGGGGGGCACTGAAGCTTTCTTT
cdr3_aa: CASSPPVQGGTEAFF

cdr3_length: 15
v_call: TRBV6-5
j_call: TRBJ2-6
d_call: NA
cdr3_nt: TGTGCCAGCAGCCGCACAGGGACTGGGGCCAACGTCCTGACTTTC
cdr3_aa: CASSRTGTGANVLTF

cdr3_length: 14
v_call: TRBV11-2
j_call: TRBJ1-1
d_call: TRBD1
cdr3_nt: TGTGCCAGCAGCTTGACAGGGATGAACACTGAAGCTTTCTTT
cdr3_aa: CASSLTGMNTEAFF

cdr3_length: 15
v_call: TRBV6-1
j_call: TRBJ2-7
d_call: TRBD1
cdr3_nt: TGTGCCAGCAGTGTGACGGGACAGCTACCCTACGAGCAGTACTTC
cdr3_aa: CASSVTGQLPYEQYF

cdr3_length: 15
v_call: TRBV6-5
j_call: TRBJ1-5
d_call: NA
cdr3_nt: TGTGCCAGCAGTCTATCTTTCTCGGGGAATCAGCCCCAGCATTTT
cdr3_aa: CASSLSFSGNQPQHF

cdr3_length: 12
v_call: TRBV18
j_call: TRBJ2-3
d_call: NA
cdr3_nt: TGTGCCAGCTCACCGTCCGCAGATACGCAGTATTTT
cdr3_aa: CASSPSADTQYF

cdr3_length: 16
v_call: TRBV27
j_call: TRBJ2-7
d_call: NA
cdr3_nt: TGTGCCAGCAGACCCATCTTCGACAGGTCGTCCTACGAGCAGTACTTC
cdr3_aa: CASRPIFDRSSYEQYF

cdr3_length: 13
v_call: TRBV11-3
j_call: TRBJ1-1
d_call: NA
cdr3_nt: TGTGCCAGCAGCTTAGGCAGGGACACTGAAGCTTTCTTT
cdr3_aa: CASSLGRDTEAFF

cdr3_length: 13
v_call: TRBV6-5
j_call: TRBJ1-4
d_call: NA
cdr3_nt: TGTGCCAGCGGCAGAGGCCGTGGGGAAAAACTGTTTTTT
cdr3_aa: CASGRGRGEKLFF

cdr3_length: 14
v_call: TRBV4-1
j_call: TRBJ1-2
d_call: NA
cdr3_nt: TGCGCCAGCAGCCTTACCGGGCCTAACTATGGCTACACCTTC
cdr3_aa: CASSLTGPNYGYTF

cdr3_length: 15
v_call: TRBV11-1
j_call: TRBJ1-4
d_call: TRBD1
cdr3_nt: TGTGCCAGCAGCTCCTCAGGGGGAACTAATGAAAAACTGTTTTTT
cdr3_aa: CASSSSGGTNEKLFF

cdr3_length: 14
v_call: TRBV9
j_call: TRBJ1-5
d_call: TRBD1
cdr3_nt: TGTGCCAGCAGCGTAGGGGACAGGGATCAGCCCCAGCATTTT
cdr3_aa: CASSVGDRDQPQHF

cdr3_length: 13
v_call: TRBV6-4
j_call: TRBJ2-1
d_call: TRBD1
cdr3_nt: TGTGCCAGCGGGACAGGGGTCTACAATGAGCAGTTCTTC
cdr3_aa: CASGTGVYNEQFF

cdr3_length: 17
v_call: TRBV7-6
j_call: TRBJ2-7
d_call: NA
cdr3_nt: TGTGCCAGCAGCTCCCCCCGGGACCTACCCCTAGAGGGTGAGCAGTACTTC
cdr3_aa: CASSSPRDLPLEGEQYF

cdr3_length: 16
v_call: TRBV10-3
j_call: TRBJ2-7
d_call: NA
cdr3_nt: TGTGCCATCAGTGACGAAGACAGGTGGAGAATCTACGAGCAGTACTTC
cdr3_aa: CAISDEDRWRIYEQYF

cdr3_length: 15
v_call: TRBV7-6
j_call: TRBJ2-1
d_call: NA
cdr3_nt: TGTGCCAGCAGCTTAGAGGGATTTTCTTCGGGTGAGCAGTTCTTC
cdr3_aa: CASSLEGFSSGEQFF

cdr3_length: 14
v_call: TRBV6-1
j_call: TRBJ1-1
d_call: NA
cdr3_nt: TGTGCCAGCAGTGCGGGACACATGAACACTGAAGCTTTCTTT
cdr3_aa: CASSAGHMNTEAFF